These 16 T cell receptor beta chains came from one sample sequenced in a study of blood T cell repertoires in COVID-19. Some clones are missing from TCRdb's copy, which holds only in-frame ones; the method was immunoSEQ multiplex PCR. The sample consists of just over 90,000 clones, 70% to 80% of them appearing once. Specimen: peripheral blood. The source of these receptors is a human donor in a cohort sampled during active COVID-19.

The V and J genes are TRBV28 and TRBJ1-5, with D perhaps matching TRBD1 (5 bases). CDR3 length: 15 amino acids. V was pared by 7 bases and J by 7 bases, with 20 bases between. Germline assignment: CDR1 MDHEN and CDR2 SYDVKM. CDR3 residues: CASKRLQSGIQPQHF. CDR3 coding DNA: TGTGCCAGCAAACGCCTCCAGTCAGGGATCCAGCCCCAGCATTTT. Full variable domain (missing parts from reference TRBV28 and TRBJ1-5): DVKVTQSSRYLVKRTGEKVFLECVQDMDHENMFWYRQDPGLGLRLIYFSYDVKMKEKGDIPEGYSVSREKKERFSLILESASTNQTSMYLCASKRLQSGIQPQHFGDGTRLSIL.

The chain carries TRBV5-4 and TRBJ2-2, with D possibly TRBD1 on 6 matching bases. V dropped 6 bases and J dropped 1 base, with 13 bases sitting between them. The CDR3 length is 15 residues. Germline V gene lookup returns CDR1 SGHNT and CDR2 YYREEE (reference sequence). The CDR3 coding sequence is TGTGCCAGCACTCTGGGGGCCATGAACACCGGGGAGCTGTTTTTT. It translates to CASTLGAMNTGELFF.

The CDR3 protein is CASSTSGTGIEQYF. DNA for the CDR3: TGTGCCAGCTCAACCTCCGGGACAGGGATCGAGCAGTACTTC. The chain uses TRBV18 and TRBJ2-7, with 9 bases that match TRBD1. J was trimmed by 6 bases and V by 5 bases; bases with no gene match: 8. The CDR3 has 14 residues. Germline CDR1 reads KGHSH; CDR2 reads LQKENI. The variable domain in full, with the rest retrieved from reference TRBV18 and TRBJ2-7, is NAGVMQNPRHLVRRRGQEARLRCSPMKGHSHVYWYRQLPEEGLKFMVYLQKENIIDESGMPKERFSAEFPKEGPSILRIQQVVRGDSAAYFCASSTSGTGIEQYFGPGTRLTVT.

V and J are TRBV15 and TRBJ2-3; D is possibly TRBD2 (5 bases). Germline-derived CDR1 and CDR2 are LNHNV and YYDKDF (reference sequence). The length of the CDR3 is 16 residues. Trimming left V 3 bases short and J 2 bases short, with 15 bases between. CDR3 nucleotide sequence: TGTGCCACCAGCAGCTCCCGGAAGCGGCCCACAGATACGCAGTATTTT. Translated: CATSSSRKRPTDTQYF.

V gene TRBV9 combines with J gene TRBJ1-4, with D hard to call. Germline assignment: CDR1 SGDLS and CDR2 YYNGEE. CDR3 length: 15 residues. V dropped 0 bases and J dropped 0 bases, with 6 bases sitting between them. DNA for the CDR3: TGTGCCAGCAGCGTAGGGGGAGCAACTAATGAAAAACTGTTTTTT. It encodes CASSVGGATNEKLFF.

This clone appeared a single time. This chain joins TRBV18 and TRBJ1-2, with D hard to call. V lost 6 bases to trimming and J lost 7 bases, with 12 bases between them. Looked up from germline, CDR1 is KGHSH and CDR2 is LQKENI. CDR3 length equals 12 residues. The DNA for the CDR3 is TGTGCCAGCTCCCAGTTTACCATTGGCTACACCTTC. Protein: CASSQFTIGYTF. The whole variable domain, remainder taken from reference TRBV18 and TRBJ1-2, is NAGVMQNPRHLVRRRGQEARLRCSPMKGHSHVYWYRQLPEEGLKFMVYLQKENIIDESGMPKERFSAEFPKEGPSILRIQQVVRGDSAAYFCASSQFTIGYTFGSGTRLTVV.

The chain recombines TRBV7-3 with TRBJ2-3, with D unresolved. This CDR3 is 12 amino acids long. The V end was cut by 4 bases, the J end by 6 bases, with 8 bases between. Germline lookup yields CDR1 SGHTA and CDR2 FQGTGA. CDR3 region: CASSSYGDTQYF. The CDR3 nucleotides are TGTGCCAGCAGCTCTTACGGGGATACGCAGTATTTT.

This chain uses TRBV6-5 with TRBJ2-1, with 8 nucleotides matching TRBD2. With V trimmed by 3 bases and J by 3 bases, 4 bases remained unmatched. The CDR3 contains 15 residues. The germline gives CDR1 MNHEY, CDR2 SVGAGI. Written as DNA, the CDR3 is TGTGCCAGCAGTTATACCAGCGGGGGCTACAATGAGCAGTTCTTC. Its protein product is CASSYTSGGYNEQFF.

The chain employs TRBV3-1 (or the pseudogene TRBV3-2) and TRBJ2-7; 12 bases map to TRBD2. V was pared by 4 bases and J by 5 bases, with 6 bases of the junction left unmatched. The CDR3 spans 15 residues. Germline CDR1 is LGHDT and CDR2 is YNNKEL (reference sequence). The CDR3 sequence: CASSLWTSGKNEQYF. CDR3 nucleotides: TGTGCCAGCAGCCTATGGACTAGCGGGAAAAACGAGCAGTACTTC.

This rearrangement joins TRBV28 to TRBJ2-5, with 15 bases aligning to TRBD2. Trimming removed 5 bases from V and 2 bases from J; junction bases left unmatched: 6. Looked up from germline, CDR1 is MDHEN and CDR2 is SYDVKM. This CDR3 has 17 amino acids. CDR3 nucleotides: TGTGCCAGCAGTAGGGGACTAGCGGGGGGAGGTCAAGAGACCCAGTACTTC. This translates into CASSRGLAGGGQETQYF.

This clone was observed a handful of times. The rearrangement links TRBV6-5 to TRBJ1-2; the match to TRBD1 covers 10 bases. V lost 6 bases, J lost 2 bases, and 3 bases stayed unmatched. Per the germline V gene, CDR1 is MNHEY and CDR2 is SVGAGI. This CDR3 is built from 14 residues. In DNA, the CDR3 is TGTGCCAGCAGGGGACAGGGGCGGAACTATGGCTACACCTTC. It codes for CASRGQGRNYGYTF.

This clone has only a few counts. The V gene is TRBV6-5, the J gene TRBJ1-1, with D maybe TRBD1 (6 bases). This CDR3 comprises 14 residues. Germline V lookup: CDR1 MNHEY, CDR2 SVGAGI. Trimming took 0 bases from V and 11 from J, leaving 16 bases between them. The CDR3 region has the DNA TGTGCCAGCAGTTACTCCCCGGGACAAATGAAGGCTTTCTTT. It translates to CASSYSPGQMKAFF.

Only a few counts were recorded for this clone. The V gene is TRBV7-9, the J gene TRBJ1-6; D not resolved. The germline gives CDR1 SEHNR, CDR2 FQNEAQ (reference sequence). This CDR3 region has 16 residues. Between the trimmed V and J ends, which lost 5 bases and 10 bases, there was a span of 21 bases. CDR3 loop: CASSPTTFPMGSPLHF. CDR3 nucleotide sequence: TGTGCCAGCAGCCCCACGACGTTTCCAATGGGCTCACCCCTCCACTTT.

The V call is TRBV7-9, the J call TRBJ2-7; 10 positions match TRBD1. Germline V gene data show CDR1 as SEHNR and CDR2 as FQNEAQ (reference sequence). The CDR3 spans 15 residues. V dropped 4 bases and J dropped 4; count of bases not matched to a gene: 7. CDR3 nucleotide sequence: TGTGCCAGCAGCTCCCGGGACAGGGGAATGTACGAGCAGTACTTC. Translation: CASSSRDRGMYEQYF.

This clone appeared a single time. The V and J genes are TRBV6-5 and TRBJ1-1; a possible D gene is TRBD1 (5 bases). This CDR3 has 13 amino acids. Germline CDR1 reads MNHEY; CDR2 reads SVGAGI. V was trimmed by 4 bases and J by 4 bases, leaving 10 bases between them. The CDR3 spells CASSSNQGTEAFF. The CDR3 bases are TGTGCCAGCAGTTCAAACCAGGGCACTGAAGCTTTCTTT.

The genes are TRBV2 and TRBJ2-2; 7 positions agree with TRBD2. This CDR3 region has 15 residues. Germline CDR1 is SNHLY and CDR2 is FYNNEI. With 2 bases clipped from V and 6 bases from J, the junction kept 6 bases outside the gene matches. The CDR3 here is CASSENGGLAGELFF. The DNA of the CDR3 is TGTGCCAGCAGTGAAAATGGCGGACTAGCCGGGGAGCTGTTTTTT.